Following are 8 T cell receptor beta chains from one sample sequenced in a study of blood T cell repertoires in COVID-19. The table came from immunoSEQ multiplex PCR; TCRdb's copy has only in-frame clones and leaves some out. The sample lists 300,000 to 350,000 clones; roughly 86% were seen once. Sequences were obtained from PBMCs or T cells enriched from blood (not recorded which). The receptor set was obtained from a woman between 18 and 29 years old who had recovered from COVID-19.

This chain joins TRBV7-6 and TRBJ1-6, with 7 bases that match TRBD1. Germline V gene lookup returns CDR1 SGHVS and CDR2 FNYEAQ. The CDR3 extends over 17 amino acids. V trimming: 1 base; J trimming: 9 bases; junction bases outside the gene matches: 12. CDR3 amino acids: CASSLGGPTGESSPLHF. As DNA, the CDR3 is TGTGCCAGCAGCTTAGGGGGTCCTACAGGGGAGAGTTCACCCCTCCACTTT.

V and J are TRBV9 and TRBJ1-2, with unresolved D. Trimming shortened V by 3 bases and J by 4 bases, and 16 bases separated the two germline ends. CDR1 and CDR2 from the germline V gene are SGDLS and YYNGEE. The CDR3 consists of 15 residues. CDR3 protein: CASSADTSTSYGYTF. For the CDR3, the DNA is TGTGCCAGCAGCGCAGACACCTCGACCAGCTATGGCTACACCTTC.

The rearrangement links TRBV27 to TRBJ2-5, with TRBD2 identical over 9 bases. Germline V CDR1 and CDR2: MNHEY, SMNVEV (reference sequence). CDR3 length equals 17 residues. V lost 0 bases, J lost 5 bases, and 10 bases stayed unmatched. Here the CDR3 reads CASSLSISGGQGETQYF. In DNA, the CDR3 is TGTGCCAGCAGTTTATCGATTAGCGGGGGCCAGGGGGAGACCCAGTACTTC.

CDR3 sequence (DNA): TGTGCCAGCAGGAGGGGACAATACACTGAAGCTTTCTTT. It translates to CASRRGQYTEAFF. This chain connects TRBV5-6 to TRBJ1-1; the D gene is possibly TRBD1 (6 bases). CDR3 length equals 13 residues. The germline V gene has CDR1 SGHDT and CDR2 YYEEEE. Trimming removed 5 bases from V and 3 bases from J, with 11 bases in between.

In nucleotides, the CDR3 is TGTGCCAGCAGCTTATTGGGCATTTATAGGGAGACCCAGTACTTC. Residues: CASSLLGIYRETQYF. The rearrangement links TRBV7-9 to TRBJ2-5; D is unresolved. The CDR3 covers 15 residues. Germline V CDR1 and CDR2: SEHNR, FQNEAQ (reference sequence). V gave up 2 bases and J gave up 5 bases, with 15 bases separating them.

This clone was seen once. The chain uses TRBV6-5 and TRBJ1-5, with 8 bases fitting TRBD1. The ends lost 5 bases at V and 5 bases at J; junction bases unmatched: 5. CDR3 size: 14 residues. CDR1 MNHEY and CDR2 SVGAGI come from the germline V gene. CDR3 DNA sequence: TGTGCCAGCAGTCCCCCAGGGGGCGATCAGCCCCAGCATTTT. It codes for CASSPPGGDQPQHF.

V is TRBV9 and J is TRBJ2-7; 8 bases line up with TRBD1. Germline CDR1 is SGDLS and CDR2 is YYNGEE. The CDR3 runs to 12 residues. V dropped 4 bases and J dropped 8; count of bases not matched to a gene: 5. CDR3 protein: CASSSRQGQQYF. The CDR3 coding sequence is TGTGCCAGCAGCTCTCGACAGGGGCAGCAGTACTTC.

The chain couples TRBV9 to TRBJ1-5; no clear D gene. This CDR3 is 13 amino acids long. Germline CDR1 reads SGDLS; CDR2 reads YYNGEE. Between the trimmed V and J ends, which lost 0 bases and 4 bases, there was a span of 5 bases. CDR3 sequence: CASSVGVNQPQHF. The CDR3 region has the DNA TGTGCCAGCAGCGTAGGAGTTAATCAGCCCCAGCATTTT.